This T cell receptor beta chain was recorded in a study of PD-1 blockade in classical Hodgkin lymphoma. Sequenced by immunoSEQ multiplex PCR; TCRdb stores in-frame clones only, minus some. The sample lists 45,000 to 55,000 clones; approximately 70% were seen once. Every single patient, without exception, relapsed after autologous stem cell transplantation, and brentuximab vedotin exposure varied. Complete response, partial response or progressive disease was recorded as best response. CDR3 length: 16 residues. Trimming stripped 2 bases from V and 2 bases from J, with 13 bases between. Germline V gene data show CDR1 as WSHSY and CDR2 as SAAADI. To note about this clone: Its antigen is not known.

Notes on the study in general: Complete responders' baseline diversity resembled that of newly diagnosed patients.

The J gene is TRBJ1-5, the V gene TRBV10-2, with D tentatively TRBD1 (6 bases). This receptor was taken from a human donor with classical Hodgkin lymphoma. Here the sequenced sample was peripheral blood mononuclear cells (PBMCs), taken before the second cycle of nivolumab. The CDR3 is CASSEQQGSGNQPQHF. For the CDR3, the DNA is TGCGCCAGCAGTGAGCAACAGGGTTCCGGCAATCAGCCCCAGCATTTT.